One and the same sample provided the 21 T cell receptor beta chains below, sequenced in a study of blood T cell repertoires in COVID-19 (dated by TCRdb to 2018 to 2021). Libraries came from the immunoSEQ multiplex PCR assay. In TCRdb, the immuneACCESS table is reduced to in-frame sequences with V and J assigned. These tables do not hold every clone; where another copy was compared, an unresolved V gene accounts for under half, and the others remain unexplained. Recorded for this sample are roughly 70,000 clones; around 84% of them occurred a single time. The ten largest clones take up roughly 3.2% of the sample. Sequenced material: peripheral blood. The origin of the receptors is a man between 50 and 59 years old with active COVID-19.

V usage is TRBV25-1 and J usage is TRBJ1-2; 7 bases line up with TRBD1. Looked up from germline, CDR1 is MGHDK and CDR2 is SYGVNS. The CDR3 has 13 amino acids. V dropped 2 bases and J dropped 5; count of bases not matched to a gene: 2. The CDR3 reads CASSEGTAYGYTF. Here the CDR3 DNA reads TGTGCCAGCAGTGAAGGGACAGCTTATGGCTACACCTTC.

This clone was recorded once. V usage is TRBV5-8 and J usage is TRBJ2-5, with 10 nucleotides matching TRBD1. This CDR3 contains 15 residues. The junction had 7 bases not matched to a gene; V was cut back by 4 bases and J by 4 bases. Per the germline V gene, CDR1 is SGHTS and CDR2 is YDEGEE. CDR3 protein: CASSQTGGGGETQYF. CDR3 sequence (DNA): TGTGCCAGCAGCCAGACAGGGGGCGGGGGAGAGACCCAGTACTTC.

The chain links TRBV6-2 or TRBV6-3 to TRBJ2-7; 11 nucleotides align to TRBD2. V lost 3 bases to trimming and J lost 3 bases; unmatched junction nucleotides: 7. CDR3 length equals 16 residues. The germline V gene has CDR1 MNHEY and CDR2 SVGEGT. CDR3 in amino acids: CASSYLAGGTGYEQYF. The CDR3 DNA reads TGTGCCAGCAGTTATTTAGCGGGAGGGACTGGCTACGAGCAGTACTTC.

This rearrangement joins TRBV9 to TRBJ2-1; 11 bases line up with TRBD2. CDR1 is SGDLS, CDR2 YYNGEE, per germline. J gave up 3 bases and V 3 bases, and 20 bases lay outside the gene matches. The CDR3 totals 21 residues. The CDR3 sequence: CASSAGVGLAGGPIYYNEQFF. The CDR3, as DNA: TGTGCCAGCAGCGCCGGGGTGGGGCTAGCGGGGGGCCCGATATACTACAATGAGCAGTTCTTC. Together with reference TRBV9 and TRBJ2-1, the CDR3 gives the full variable domain: DSGVTQTPKHLITATGQRVTLRCSPRSGDLSVYWYQQSLDQGLQFLIQYYNGEERAKGNILERFSAQQFPDLHSELNLSSLELGDSALYFCASSAGVGLAGGPIYYNEQFFGPGTRLTVL.

The J gene is TRBJ2-3, the V gene TRBV5-1; 13 nucleotides line up with TRBD2. The CDR3 is 18 amino acids. The junction had 13 bases not matched to a gene; V was cut back by 8 bases and J by 1 base. From germline, CDR1 is SGHRS and CDR2 YFSETQ. CDR3 sequence: CASRGLAGAGTGTDTQYF. CDR3 DNA: TGCGCCAGTAGAGGACTAGCGGGAGCCGGCACGGGCACAGATACGCAGTATTTT.

The V and J genes are TRBV15 and TRBJ2-3; 7 nucleotides match TRBD2. Trimming at V came to 0 bases and at J to 6 bases, leaving 9 bases not matched to a gene. Germline CDR1 LNHNV, CDR2 YYDKDF (reference sequence). The CDR3 runs to 16 residues. The CDR3 sequence: CATSRERGVGGDTQYF. In DNA, the CDR3 is TGTGCCACCAGCAGAGAAAGAGGGGTGGGAGGGGATACGCAGTATTTT.

V and J are TRBV10-1 and TRBJ1-1; TRBD1 is a possible D gene (6 bases). The CDR3 is 13 amino acids. Germline-derived CDR1 and CDR2 are WNHNN and SYGVQD (reference sequence). Between the trimmed V and J ends, which lost 6 bases and 5 bases, there was a span of 13 bases. In DNA form, the CDR3 reads TGCGCCAGCAGGGAACAGGGATGGACTGAAGCTTTCTTT. Amino acids: CASREQGWTEAFF.

V gene TRBV18 combines with J gene TRBJ1-1, with 7 positions matching TRBD1. V shed 4 bases, J shed 3 bases, and the junction held 2 bases outside the gene matches. The length of the CDR3 is 13 residues. Germline V gene lookup returns CDR1 KGHSH and CDR2 LQKENI. As DNA, the CDR3 is TGTGCCAGCTCACTTGGGACAGACACTGAAGCTTTCTTT. Translation gives CASSLGTDTEAFF.

The CDR3 DNA reads TGCGCCAGCAGCTTGGCGGGACAGGGGACCGGGGAGCTGTTTTTT. Protein sequence: CASSLAGQGTGELFF. The chain is built from TRBV5-1 and TRBJ2-2; 10 positions match TRBD1. CDR3 length equals 15 residues. Germline loops: CDR1 SGHRS, CDR2 YFSETQ. V trimming: 0 bases; J trimming: 5 bases; junction bases outside the gene matches: 1.

The chain links TRBV12-3 or TRBV12-4 to TRBJ2-5; D call uncertain. The CDR3 consists of 12 residues. Trimming shortened V by 1 base and J by 5 bases, and 5 bases separated the two germline ends. The CDR3 coding sequence is TGTGCCAGCAGTTTAGTGGAGGAGACCCAGTACTTC. Translated: CASSLVEETQYF.

This chain connects TRBV2 to TRBJ2-3, with 12 nucleotides matching TRBD2. Germline CDR1 reads SNHLY; CDR2 reads FYNNEI. This CDR3 region has 15 residues. The V segment lost 2 bases and the J segment 9 bases; nucleotides outside the gene matches: 6. CDR3 sequence reads: CASSERALAGGTQYF. For the CDR3, the DNA is TGTGCCAGCAGTGAAAGAGCACTAGCGGGAGGAACGCAGTATTTT. Supplemented by reference TRBV2 and TRBJ2-3, the full variable domain reads EPEVTQTPSHQVTQMGQEVILRCVPISNHLYFYWYRQILGQKVEFLVSFYNNEISEKSEIFDDQFSVERPDGSNFTLKIRSTKLEDSAMYFCASSERALAGGTQYFGPGTRLTVL.

The rearrangement links TRBV7-8 to TRBJ2-2; 7 positions match TRBD2. The CDR3 has 16 amino acids. The trim removed 1 base at V and 6 bases at J, leaving 8 bases unmatched. The germline V gene encodes CDR1 SGHVS and CDR2 FQNEAQ. The CDR3 DNA reads as TGTGCCAGCAGCTTAGGATCACCTGGACTAGCCGGGGAGCTGTTTTTT. Its translation: CASSLGSPGLAGELFF.

The chain has TRBV2 and TRBJ1-1, with D maybe TRBD1 (5 bases). The germline gives CDR1 SNHLY, CDR2 FYNNEI. Trimming cost V 7 bases and J 1 base, with 10 bases left between them. The CDR3 has 13 amino acids. CDR3 DNA sequence: TGTGCCAGCAAGACAGTGACGAACACTGAAGCTTTCTTT. Translated, it gives CASKTVTNTEAFF.

J is TRBJ2-1 and V is TRBV11-2, with D perhaps matching TRBD1 (6 bases). Germline V lookup: CDR1 SGHAT, CDR2 FQNNGV. This CDR3 region has 16 residues. V gave up 3 bases and J gave up 7 bases, with 19 bases separating them. The CDR3 sequence is CASSFGPVGGLNEQFF. The CDR3 DNA reads as TGTGCCAGCAGCTTCGGTCCGGTAGGGGGTCTAAATGAGCAGTTCTTC.

This chain connects TRBV3-1 (or the pseudogene TRBV3-2) to TRBJ2-7; 10 bases fit TRBD2. The V segment lost 0 bases and the J segment 4 bases; nucleotides outside the gene matches: 3. Germline lookup yields CDR1 LGHDT and CDR2 YNNKEL (reference sequence). The CDR3 runs 15 residues. The CDR3 is CASSQDLAGEYEQYF. For the CDR3, the DNA is TGTGCCAGCAGCCAAGACCTAGCGGGGGAATACGAGCAGTACTTC.

This clone was detected once. The J gene is TRBJ2-1, the V gene TRBV3-1 (or the pseudogene TRBV3-2); D unclear. CDR3 length: 13 amino acids. Trimming took off 1 base at V and 7 bases at J, with 8 bases between the two ends. The V gene's germline CDR1 is LGHDT and CDR2 YNNKEL (reference sequence). DNA of the CDR3: TGTGCCAGCAGCCAAGCCCCTAGAAATGAGCAGTTCTTC. It translates to CASSQAPRNEQFF.

This clone is a singleton in its sample. The V call is TRBV2, the J call TRBJ1-4; D is undetermined. Germline CDR1 is SNHLY and CDR2 is FYNNEI. V was clipped by 5 bases and J by 3 bases, with 10 bases between them. The CDR3 length is 14 residues. The CDR3 DNA sequence: TGTGCCAGCAGTTTTTTGTCCGCTAATGAAAAACTGTTTTTT. It encodes CASSFLSANEKLFF.

This clone was picked up a small number of times. The genes are TRBV9 and TRBJ1-5, with 7 bases aligning to TRBD1. This CDR3 comprises 15 residues. V trimming: 0 bases; J trimming: 1 base; junction bases outside the gene matches: 1. The germline V gene has CDR1 SGDLS and CDR2 YYNGEE. CDR3 protein: CASSVAGQSNQPQHF. CDR3 DNA sequence: TGTGCCAGCAGCGTAGCGGGACAGAGCAATCAGCCCCAGCATTTT.

The rearrangement joins TRBV7-2 to TRBJ2-5; 11 nucleotides line up with TRBD2. J gave up 2 bases and V 5 bases, and 7 bases lay outside the gene matches. CDR3 size: 16 residues. Germline assignment: CDR1 SGHTA and CDR2 FQGNSA. This CDR3 is CASSPSTSGAQETQYF. The CDR3 DNA reads as TGTGCCAGCAGCCCCTCGACTAGCGGGGCTCAAGAGACCCAGTACTTC.

The chain recombines TRBV29-1 with TRBJ1-1; D possibly corresponds to TRBD1 (5 bases). V was shortened by 3 bases and J by 1 base, with 12 bases between the two germline ends. The CDR3 runs to 14 residues. Germline loops: CDR1 SQVTM, CDR2 ANQGSEA. The chain's CDR3 is CSVELPGWNTEAFF. CDR3 DNA: TGCAGCGTTGAGTTACCAGGGTGGAACACTGAAGCTTTCTTT.

In the case of this clone: An end of the junction differs from the germline gene, which may be a read error. The chain carries TRBV28 and TRBJ2-1; 7 bases agree with TRBD2. Germline lookup yields CDR1 MDHEN and CDR2 SYDVKM. The CDR3 has 16 residues. Written as DNA, the CDR3 is TGTGCCAGCAGTTTCCCTTCGAGCGGGACCTACGATGAGCAGTTCTTC. As protein: CASSFPSSGTYDEQFF.